The clone carrying this T cell receptor beta chain appeared once. This entry belongs to a study of identifying expanded T cells in peripheral blood. Healthy donors had no documented immune events, such as infections, while sampled. Germline V gives CDR1 LNHDA, CDR2 SQIVND (reference sequence). This CDR3 region has 14 residues. V lost 4 bases, J lost 4 bases, and 11 bases lay in between. Repertoires were generated with immunoSEQ multiplex PCR, while TCRdb's copy carries only in-frame clones and drops some. Of more than 45,000 clones in the sample, roughly four fifths were seen once. The sequenced sample was blood. The clonotype comes from a person aged 18 to 75 in good health. The chain employs TRBV19 and TRBJ1-5, with a possible D match to TRBD1 (6 bases). CDR3 residues: CASSTQGRNQPQHF. CDR3 bases: TGTGCCAGTAGTACCCAGGGGCGGAATCAGCCCCAGCATTTT.